The clone carrying this T cell receptor beta chain was counted ten times or more. Its antigen is not identified. Making use of molecular barcodes, quantitative 5'-RACE generated TCR beta libraries. TCRdb reprocessed the 5' RACE reads via MiXCR and lists one record per CDR3 protein. The table lists 130,000 or so distinct CDR3 sequences, under 20% of them singletons, with roughly a third in the top ten. This specimen belongs to a study of CD8 T cells in ankylosing spondylitis. The CDR3 loop spans 13 amino acids. Trimming removed 3 bases at V and 6 bases at J, with 9 bases between. Germline CDR1 MGHRA, CDR2 YSYEKL. Overall study findings and caveats: Reportedly, disease-linked clones are significantly enriched in ankylosing spondylitis patients' matched synovial fluid. Researchers report that disease-linked clones proved CD8+ and relatively rare in peripheral blood. Prior work had noted some motif variants in reactive arthritis blood and synovial fluid. Characteristic of ankylosing spondylitis blood, it appeared, was a TCR beta motif comprising roughly 8 highly homologous variants.

Sequencing was carried out using blood, either unsorted or a sorted T cell fraction (not recorded which). The V gene is TRBV4-1, the J gene TRBJ2-1; D perhaps matches TRBD2 (5 bases). This TCR was recovered from a male donor with ankylosing spondylitis. CDR3 region: CASSHLSGNEQFF. The CDR3 nucleotides are TGCGCCAGCAGCCATCTCAGCGGCAATGAGCAGTTCTTC.